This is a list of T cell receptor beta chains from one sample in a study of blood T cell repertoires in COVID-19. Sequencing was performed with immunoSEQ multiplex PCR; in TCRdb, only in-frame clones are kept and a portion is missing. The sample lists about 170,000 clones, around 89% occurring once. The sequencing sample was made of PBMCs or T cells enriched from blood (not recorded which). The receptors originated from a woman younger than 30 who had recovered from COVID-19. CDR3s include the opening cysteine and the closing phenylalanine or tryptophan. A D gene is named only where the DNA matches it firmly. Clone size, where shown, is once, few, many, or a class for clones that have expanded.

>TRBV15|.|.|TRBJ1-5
CATSRVGEGSDNQPQHF
TGTGCCACCAGCAGAGTCGGGGAAGGATCGGACAATCAGCCCCAGCATTTT
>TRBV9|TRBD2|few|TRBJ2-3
CASSVEGGRVLDTQYF
TGTGCCAGCAGCGTAGAAGGAGGGAGGGTCCTGGATACGCAGTATTTT
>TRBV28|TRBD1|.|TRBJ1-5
CASSPPRDRGTGQHF
TGTGCCAGCAGCCCGCCCCGGGACAGGGGTACGGGCCAGCATTTT
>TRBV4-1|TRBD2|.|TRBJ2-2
CASSQPSGINTGELFF
TGCGCCAGCAGCCAACCAAGCGGGATTAACACCGGGGAGCTGTTTTTT
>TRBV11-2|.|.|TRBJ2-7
CASRRDSNTLQRYEQYF
TGTGCCAGCAGACGCGACAGCAATACCCTCCAACGGTACGAGCAGTACTTC
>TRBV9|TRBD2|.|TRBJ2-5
CASSVDAGGEETQYF
TGTGCCAGCAGCGTAGATGCGGGAGGGGAAGAGACCCAGTACTTC
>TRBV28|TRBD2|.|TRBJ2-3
CASSLVAGGPADTQYF
TGTGCCAGCAGTTTAGTAGCGGGAGGGCCCGCAGATACGCAGTATTTT
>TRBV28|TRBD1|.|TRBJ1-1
CASRKGGGAGNTEAFF
TGTGCCAGCAGGAAAGGGGGCGGGGCAGGTAACACTGAAGCTTTCTTT
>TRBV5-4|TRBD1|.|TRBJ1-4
CASSLDRGIGKLFF
TGTGCCAGCAGCTTGGACAGGGGTATCGGAAAACTGTTTTTT
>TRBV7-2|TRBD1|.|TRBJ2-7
CASSFSGQGLYEQYF
TGTGCCAGCAGCTTCTCGGGACAGGGCCTCTACGAGCAGTACTTC
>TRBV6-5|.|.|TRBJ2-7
CASSYEGSSYEQYF
TGTGCCAGCAGTTACGAGGGAAGCTCCTACGAGCAGTACTTC
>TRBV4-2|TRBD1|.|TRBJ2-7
CASSQGLAGGYEQYF
TGTGCCAGCAGCCAAGGGCTAGCAGGGGGCTACGAGCAGTACTTC
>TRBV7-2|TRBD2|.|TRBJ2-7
CASSLEAGPSYEQYF
TGTGCCAGCAGCTTAGAAGCGGGGCCATCCTACGAGCAGTACTTC
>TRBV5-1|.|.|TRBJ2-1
CASSRLGRDEQFF
TGCGCCAGCAGCCGACTAGGTAGGGATGAGCAGTTCTTC
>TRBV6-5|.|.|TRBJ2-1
CASRRSGSSYNEQFF
TGTGCCAGCAGACGAAGCGGAAGCTCCTACAATGAGCAGTTCTTC
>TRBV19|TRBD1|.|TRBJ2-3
CASSIGQGVFTDTQYF
TGTGCCAGTAGTATTGGACAGGGGGTGTTCACAGATACGCAGTATTTT
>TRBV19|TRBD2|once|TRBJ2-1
CASSIVGREGAYNEQFF
TGTGCCAGTAGTATAGTGGGGCGGGAGGGGGCCTACAATGAGCAGTTCTTC
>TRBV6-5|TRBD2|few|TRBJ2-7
CASSPGLAGYEQYF
TGTGCCAGCAGTCCAGGACTAGCGGGCTACGAGCAGTACTTC
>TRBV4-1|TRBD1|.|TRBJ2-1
CASSRGFSGTVLYNEQFF
TGCGCCAGCAGCCGGGGTTTCTCCGGGACAGTTTTATACAATGAGCAGTTCTTC
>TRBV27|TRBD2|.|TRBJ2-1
CASSGPFTAGDEQFF
TGTGCCAGCTCGGGACCCTTCACAGCGGGGGATGAGCAGTTCTTC
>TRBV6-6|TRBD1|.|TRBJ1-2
CASSLGGQRYGYTF
TGTGCCAGCAGTTTAGGGGGACAGCGGTATGGCTACACCTTC
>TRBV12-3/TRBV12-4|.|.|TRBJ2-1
CASSLGTSNEQFF
TGTGCCAGCAGCCTTGGGACTTCAAATGAGCAGTTCTTC
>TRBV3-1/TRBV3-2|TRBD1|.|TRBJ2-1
CASSRDPNRGLLQFF
TGTGCCAGCAGCCGAGATCCTAACAGGGGCCTACTCCAGTTCTTC
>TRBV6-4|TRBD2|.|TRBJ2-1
CASSISAGDQGEQFF
TGTGCCAGCAGTATATCAGCGGGAGACCAGGGTGAGCAGTTCTTC